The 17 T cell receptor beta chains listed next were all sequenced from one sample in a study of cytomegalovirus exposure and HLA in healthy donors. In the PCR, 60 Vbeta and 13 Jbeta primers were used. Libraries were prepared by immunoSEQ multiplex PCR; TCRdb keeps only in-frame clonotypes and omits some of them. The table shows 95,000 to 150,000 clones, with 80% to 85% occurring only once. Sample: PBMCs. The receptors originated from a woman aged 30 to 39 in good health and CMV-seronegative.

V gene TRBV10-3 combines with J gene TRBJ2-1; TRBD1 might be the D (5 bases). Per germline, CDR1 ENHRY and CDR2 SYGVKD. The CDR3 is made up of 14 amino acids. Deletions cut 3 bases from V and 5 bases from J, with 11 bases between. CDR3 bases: TGTGCCATCAGTGAAGGGGAAGAACACAATGAGCAGTTCTTC. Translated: CAISEGEEHNEQFF.

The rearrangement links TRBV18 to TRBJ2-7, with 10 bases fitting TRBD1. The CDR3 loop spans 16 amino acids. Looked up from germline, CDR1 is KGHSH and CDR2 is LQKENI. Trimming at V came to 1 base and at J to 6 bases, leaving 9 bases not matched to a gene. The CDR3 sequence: CASSPLSGTGVVEQYF. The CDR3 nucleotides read TGTGCCAGCTCACCACTTAGCGGGACAGGGGTGGTCGAGCAGTACTTC.

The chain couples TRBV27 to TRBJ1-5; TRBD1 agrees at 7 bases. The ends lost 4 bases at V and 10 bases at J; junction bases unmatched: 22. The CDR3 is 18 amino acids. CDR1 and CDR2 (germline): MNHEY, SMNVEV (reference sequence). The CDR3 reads CASSSARPSTGLGQPQHF. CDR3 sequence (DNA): TGTGCCAGCAGTTCAGCGAGGCCTTCGACAGGGCTGGGGCAACCCCAGCATTTT.

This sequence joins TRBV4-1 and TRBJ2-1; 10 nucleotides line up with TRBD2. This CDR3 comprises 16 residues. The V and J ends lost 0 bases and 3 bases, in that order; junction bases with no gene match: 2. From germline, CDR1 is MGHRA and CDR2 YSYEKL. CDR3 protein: CASSQEKRGGYNEQFF. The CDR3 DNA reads TGCGCCAGCAGCCAAGAAAAGCGGGGGGGCTACAATGAGCAGTTCTTC.

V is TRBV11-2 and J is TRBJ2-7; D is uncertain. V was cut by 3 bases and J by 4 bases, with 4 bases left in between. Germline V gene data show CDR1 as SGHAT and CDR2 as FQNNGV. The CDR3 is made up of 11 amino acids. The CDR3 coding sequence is TGTGCCAGCAGCTTCATTTACGAGCAGTACTTC. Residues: CASSFIYEQYF.

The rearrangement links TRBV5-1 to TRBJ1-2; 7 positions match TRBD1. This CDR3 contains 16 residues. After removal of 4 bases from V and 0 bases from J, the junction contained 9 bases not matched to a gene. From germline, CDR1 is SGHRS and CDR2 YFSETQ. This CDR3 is CASSERDSGTNYGYTF. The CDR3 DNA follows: TGCGCCAGCAGCGAAAGGGACAGCGGTACTAACTATGGCTACACCTTC.

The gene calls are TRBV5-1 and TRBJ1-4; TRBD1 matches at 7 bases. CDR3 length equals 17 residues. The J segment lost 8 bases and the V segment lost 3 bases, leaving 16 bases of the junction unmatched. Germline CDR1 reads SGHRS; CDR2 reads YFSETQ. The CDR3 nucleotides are TGCGCCAGCAGCTCAACCGGGACAGAGCCTAAGGGGGAAAAACTGTTTTTT. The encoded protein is CASSSTGTEPKGEKLFF.

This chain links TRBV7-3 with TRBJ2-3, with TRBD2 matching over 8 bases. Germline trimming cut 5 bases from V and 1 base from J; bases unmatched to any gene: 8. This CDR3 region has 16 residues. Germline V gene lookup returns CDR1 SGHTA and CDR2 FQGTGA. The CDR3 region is CASSPLLAAGTDTQYF. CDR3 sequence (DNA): TGTGCCAGCAGCCCCCTACTAGCGGCGGGCACAGATACGCAGTATTTT. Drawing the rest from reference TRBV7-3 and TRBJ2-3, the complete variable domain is GAGVSQTPSNKVTEKGKYVELRCDPISGHTALYWYRQSLGQGPEFLIYFQGTGAADDSGLPNDRFFAVRPEGSVSTLKIQRTERGDSAVYLCASSPLLAAGTDTQYFGPGTRLTVL.

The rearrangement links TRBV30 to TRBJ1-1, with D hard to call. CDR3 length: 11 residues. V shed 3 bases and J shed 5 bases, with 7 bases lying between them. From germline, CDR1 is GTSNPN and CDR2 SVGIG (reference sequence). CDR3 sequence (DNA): TGTGCCTGGAGGAGAGGGACTGAAGCTTTCTTT. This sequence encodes CAWRRGTEAFF.

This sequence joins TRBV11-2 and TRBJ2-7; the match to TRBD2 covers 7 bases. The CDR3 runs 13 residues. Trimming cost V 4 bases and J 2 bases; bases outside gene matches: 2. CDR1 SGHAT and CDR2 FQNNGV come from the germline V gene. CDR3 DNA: TGTGCCAGCAGCTATCGGGGGGCCTACGAGCAGTACTTC. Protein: CASSYRGAYEQYF.

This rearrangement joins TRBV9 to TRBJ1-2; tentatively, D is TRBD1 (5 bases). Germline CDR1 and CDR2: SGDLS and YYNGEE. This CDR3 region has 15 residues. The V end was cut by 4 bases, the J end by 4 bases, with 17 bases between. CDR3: CASSRLGGVGYGYTF. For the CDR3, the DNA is TGTGCCAGCAGCCGGCTGGGAGGGGTAGGCTATGGCTACACCTTC.

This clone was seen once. CDR3 sequence reads: CASSSSRGGAFF. CDR3 DNA: TGTGCCAGCAGCTCGTCGAGGGGGGGGGCTTTCTTT. The chain combines TRBV28 with TRBJ1-1, with a weak D call TRBD1 (6 bases). Trimming shortened V by 6 bases and J by 11 bases, and 16 bases separated the two germline ends. Germline CDR1 reads MDHEN; CDR2 reads SYDVKM. The CDR3 has 12 residues.

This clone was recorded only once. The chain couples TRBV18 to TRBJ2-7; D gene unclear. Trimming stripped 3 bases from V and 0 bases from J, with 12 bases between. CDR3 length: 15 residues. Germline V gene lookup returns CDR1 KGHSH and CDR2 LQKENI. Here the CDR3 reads CASSPPSRSSYEQYF. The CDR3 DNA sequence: TGTGCCAGCTCACCCCCTAGTAGAAGCTCCTACGAGCAGTACTTC.

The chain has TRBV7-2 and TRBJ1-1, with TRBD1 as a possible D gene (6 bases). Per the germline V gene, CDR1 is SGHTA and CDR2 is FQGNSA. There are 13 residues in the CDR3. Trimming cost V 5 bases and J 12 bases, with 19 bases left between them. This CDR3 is CASSEDRSISPFF. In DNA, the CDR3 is TGTGCCAGCAGCGAAGACAGGTCGATAAGCCCTTTCTTT.

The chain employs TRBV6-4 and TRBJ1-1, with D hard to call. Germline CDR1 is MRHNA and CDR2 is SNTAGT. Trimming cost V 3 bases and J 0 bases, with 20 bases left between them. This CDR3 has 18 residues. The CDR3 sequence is CASSEPFLELALNTEAFF. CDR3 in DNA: TGTGCCAGCAGTGAACCATTCCTCGAACTCGCCCTGAACACTGAAGCTTTCTTT.

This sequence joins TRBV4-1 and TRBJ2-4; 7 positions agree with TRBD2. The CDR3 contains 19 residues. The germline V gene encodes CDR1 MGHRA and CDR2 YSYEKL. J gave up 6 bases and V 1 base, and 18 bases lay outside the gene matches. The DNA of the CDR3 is TGCGCCAGCAGCCAAGGGCCGGGCGTGGGGACGGGGGGACTAAACATTCAGTACTTC. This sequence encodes CASSQGPGVGTGGLNIQYF.

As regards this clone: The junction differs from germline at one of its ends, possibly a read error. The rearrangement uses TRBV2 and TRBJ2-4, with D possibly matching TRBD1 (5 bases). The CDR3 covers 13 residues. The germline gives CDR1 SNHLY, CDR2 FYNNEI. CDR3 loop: CASSQAGQNIQYF. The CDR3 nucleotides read TGTGCCAGCAGTCAGGCAGGACAAAATATTCAGTACTTC.